This TCR beta chain was recorded in a study of radiotherapy plus CTLA-4 blockade in lung cancer. Study overall: With 31% of patients having disease control, objective responses were seen in under 20%.

Notes on this clone: Its antigen is unidentified.

Study-level findings and limits: Response, reportedly, was best predicted by interferon-beta along with early blood T cell clone dynamics. Expansion in blood of tumor-derived TCR clones was seen after radiotherapy plus ipilimumab.

Profiling relied on immunoSEQ multiplex PCR, and the TCRdb table lists in-frame clones only, not all of them. The data contain more than 90,000 clones, around 88% of them seen just once; the ten biggest clones take up about 5.3%. This CDR3 contains 10 residues. Trimming cost V 3 bases and J 9 bases, with 3 bases left between them. Germline V gives CDR1 MNHNS, CDR2 SASEGT. This specimen consisted of peripheral blood, obtained from a patient treated with radiotherapy plus ipilimumab. The chain couples TRBV6-1 to TRBJ2-1; D gene ambiguous. The TCR sequence derives from a human donor with non-small cell lung cancer that progressed on radiotherapy plus ipilimumab. DNA for the CDR3: TGTGCCAGCAGTGATGGTGAGCAGTTCTTC. Translated: CASSDGEQFF.